Listed below are T cell receptor beta chains from one sample, sequenced in a study of Graves' ophthalmopathy and Graves' hyperthyroidism. Each CDR3 protein is one row after TCRdb ran MiXCR on the multiplex PCR reads. The table shows about 620,000 distinct CDR3 sequences, with about 20% occurring only once. Sample: peripheral blood. The receptors here all came from a woman under 30 with stable Graves' hyperthyroidism. Some clones in this sample may be carry-over from other donors' samples. The CDR3 runs from the conserved cysteine through the conserved F or W. A D gene is named only where the DNA matches it firmly. Size is omitted from some rows. Given values are once, few, many or a class for expanded clones.

j_call d_call v_call clone_size cdr3_aa cdr3_nt
TRBJ2-7 . TRBV18 many CASSPGQAAYEQYF TGTGCCAGCTCACCAGGGCAGGCCGCCTACGAGCAGTACTTC
TRBJ1-1 . TRBV5-1 . CASSFQGAVNTEAFF TGCGCCAGCAGCTTTCAGGGAGCCGTGAACACTGAAGCTTTCTTT
TRBJ1-6 TRBD1 TRBV7-2 many CASSPGQDSPLHF TGTGCCAGCAGCCCGGGACAGGACTCACCCCTCCACTTT
TRBJ1-2 . TRBV5-1 many CASSYDSYGYTF TGCGCCAGCAGCTACGACAGCTATGGCTACACCTTC
TRBJ2-3 TRBD2 TRBV6-1 few CASSEGAVVAGGDTQYF TGTGCCAGCAGTGAAGGAGCGGTTGTAGCGGGAGGGGATACGCAGTATTTT
TRBJ2-7 . TRBV2 many CASSEDLYEQYF TGTGCCAGCAGTGAAGACCTGTACGAGCAGTACTTC
TRBJ2-5 . TRBV27 many CASSPRTRVETQYF TGTGCCAGCAGTCCCCGGACAAGGGTGGAGACCCAGTACTTC
TRBJ1-2 . TRBV19 many CASSPDRAPNYGYTF TGTGCCAGTAGTCCAGACAGAGCACCTAACTATGGCTACACCTTC
TRBJ2-7 . TRBV6-1 . CASSKNFGLEQYF TGTGCCAGCAGTAAAAACTTCGGGCTCGAGCAGTACTTC
TRBJ2-7 TRBD1 TRBV4-1 many CASSQLTGGGYEQYF TGCGCCAGCAGCCAACTGACAGGGGGCGGGTACGAGCAGTACTTC
TRBJ2-3 . TRBV12-3/TRBV12-4 many CASSSQGPSTDTQYF TGTGCCAGCAGCTCTCAGGGCCCTAGCACAGATACGCAGTATTTT
TRBJ1-1 . TRBV13 . CASSVHEGPRGEACF TGTGCCAGCAGCGTTCATGAGGGCCCTCGAGGGGAAGCTTGCTTT
TRBJ1-4 TRBD1 TRBV6-1 many CASSTTGPNEKLFF TGTGCCAGCAGTACGACAGGGCCTAATGAAAAACTGTTTTTT
TRBJ2-3 . TRBV6-1 few CASSESFTDTQYF TGTGCCAGCAGTGAAAGCTTCACAGATACGCAGTATTTT
TRBJ2-7 TRBD2 TRBV6-1 . CASSPGLVTGEQYF TGTGCCAGCAGTCCGGGACTAGTAACCGGGGAGCAGTACTTC
TRBJ2-4 . TRBV5-1 . CASSPQEAKNIQYF TGCGCCAGCAGCCCTCAGGAAGCCAAAAACATTCAGTACTTC
TRBJ1-5 . TRBV6-5 many CASSYSGAIYDPQHF TGTGCCAGCAGTTACTCGGGGGCGATCTATGATCCCCAGCATTTT
TRBJ1-1 . TRBV6-1 . CASSIDMGAEAFF TGTGCCAGCAGCATCGACATGGGCGCTGAAGCTTTCTTT
TRBJ2-5 . TRBV14 few CASSQGASGTQYF TGTGCCAGCAGCCAAGGCGCAAGTGGGACCCAGTACTTC
TRBJ1-2 . TRBV4-2 many CASSQDLGDGYTF TGTGCCAGCAGCCAAGATTTAGGGGATGGCTACACCTTC
TRBJ1-2 . TRBV12-3/TRBV12-4 many CASSFDRGSYTF TGTGCCAGCAGTTTCGACCGCGGCAGCTACACCTTC
TRBJ2-2 TRBD2 TRBV19 many CASKLGTSGRSNTGELFF TGTGCCAGTAAACTCGGGACTAGCGGGAGGTCGAACACCGGGGAGCTGTTTTTT
TRBJ1-5 . TRBV7-2 . CASSLSHGRLSQHF TGTGCCAGCAGCTTAAGCCATGGGCGCCTTTCCCAGCATTTT
TRBJ1-3 TRBD1 TRBV6-1 . CASSETGVGNTIYF TGTGCCAGCAGTGAAACAGGGGTCGGAAACACCATATATTTT
TRBJ1-5 . TRBV12-3/TRBV12-4 . CASSFPGYGTQPQHF TGTGCCAGCAGTTTCCCGGGGTATGGCACTCAGCCCCAGCATTTT
TRBJ2-2 TRBD2 TRBV19 many CASSGLAGVRTGELFF TGTGCCAGTAGCGGACTAGCGGGAGTTCGCACCGGGGAGCTGTTTTTT
TRBJ2-7 . TRBV5-1 many CASSTGVAYEQYF TGCGCCAGCAGCACCGGGGTAGCCTACGAGCAGTACTTC
TRBJ1-1 . TRBV6-2/TRBV6-3 many CASSYSRAAEAFF TGTGCCAGCAGTTACTCGCGGGCAGCCGAAGCTTTCTTT
TRBJ1-2 . TRBV7-2 many CASSLAAALYGYTF TGTGCCAGCAGCTTAGCGGCAGCCCTCTATGGCTACACCTTC
TRBJ1-1 TRBD1 TRBV12-3/TRBV12-4 many CASRWDSMNTEAFF TGTGCCAGCAGGTGGGACAGCATGAACACTGAAGCTTTCTTT
TRBJ1-1 . TRBV5-6 many CASSLVQGLGGTEAFF TGTGCCAGCAGCTTAGTACAGGGTCTGGGGGGCACTGAAGCTTTCTTT